Listed here are 4 T cell receptor beta chains from one sample, sequenced in a study of T cells in Graves' hyperthyroidism and ophthalmopathy. TCR beta CDR3 region amplification was performed from RNA transcripts. A set of HTBI primers served as the primers for a first-round RT-PCR of the TCR CDR3. TCRdb used MiXCR to reprocess the multiplex PCR reads, holding one entry per CDR3 protein. The sample records 500,000 to 800,000 distinct CDR3 sequences, less than 45% being singletons. Source material: peripheral blood or thyroid tissue (not recorded which). The receptor set was obtained from an adult man with Graves' disease, either hyperthyroidism or ophthalmopathy (not recorded which).

V usage is TRBV29-1 and J usage is TRBJ1-2; a possible D gene is TRBD1 (6 bases). The CDR3 has 14 amino acids. Germline V CDR1 and CDR2: SQVTM, ANQGSEA. Trimming pared 7 bases from V and 5 bases from J, leaving 20 bases between. The CDR3 sequence is CSAVRARGRYGYTF. As DNA, the CDR3 is TGCAGCGCTGTCAGGGCCAGGGGTCGGTATGGCTACACCTTC.

This clonotype turned up a few times. This chain uses TRBV24-1 with TRBJ1-1; the D gene is possibly TRBD1 (6 bases). The germline V gene has CDR1 KGHDR and CDR2 SFDVKD. The CDR3 totals 16 residues. V was pared by 11 bases and J by 9 bases, with 30 bases between. The CDR3 sequence is CAMNFPTITRGRKAFF. DNA for the CDR3: TGTGCCATGAATTTCCCGACGATTACCAGGGGCAGGAAAGCTTTCTTT.

Concerning this clonotype itself: Given a much more abundant clone one base away, this may be a read error. This chain uses TRBV7-3 with TRBJ2-7, with 11 bases that match TRBD2. This CDR3 has 14 residues. V lost 6 bases to trimming and J lost 8 bases; unmatched junction nucleotides: 9. From germline, CDR1 is SGHTA and CDR2 FQGTGA. Here the CDR3 reads CASSYTSGSYKQYF. CDR3 bases: TGTGCCAGCAGTTACACTAGCGGGAGTTACAAGCAGTACTTC.

The chain employs TRBV20-1 and TRBJ1-6; D uncertain. The length of the CDR3 is 15 residues. Germline V gives CDR1 DFQATT, CDR2 SNEGSKA (reference sequence). The V gene lost 3 bases and the J gene lost 6 bases, with 15 bases spanning the gap. The chain's CDR3 is CSASGNGYPNSPLHF. The CDR3 DNA sequence: TGCAGTGCTAGCGGAAACGGGTACCCTAATTCACCCCTCCACTTT.